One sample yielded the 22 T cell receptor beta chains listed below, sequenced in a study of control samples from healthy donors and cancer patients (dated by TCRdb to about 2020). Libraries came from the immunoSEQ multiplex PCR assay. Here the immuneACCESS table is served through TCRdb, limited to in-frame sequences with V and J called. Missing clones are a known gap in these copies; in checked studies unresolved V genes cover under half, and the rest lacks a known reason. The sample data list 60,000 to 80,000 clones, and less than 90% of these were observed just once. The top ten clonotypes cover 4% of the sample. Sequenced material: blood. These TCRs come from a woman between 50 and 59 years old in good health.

The DNA of the CDR3 is TGTGCCAGCAGTTACGCTAGCGGGAGATACAATGAGCAGTTCTTC. Translation gives CASSYASGRYNEQFF. The chain couples TRBV6-5 to TRBJ2-1; 10 bases are a match to TRBD2. The germline V gene has CDR1 MNHEY and CDR2 SVGAGI. V dropped 2 bases and J dropped 4; count of bases not matched to a gene: 2. The CDR3 runs 15 residues.

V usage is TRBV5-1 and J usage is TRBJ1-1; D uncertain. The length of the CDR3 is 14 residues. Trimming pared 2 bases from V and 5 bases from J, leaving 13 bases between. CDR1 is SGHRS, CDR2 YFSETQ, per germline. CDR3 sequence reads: CASSFGRSVTEAFF. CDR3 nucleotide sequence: TGCGCCAGCAGCTTCGGAAGGTCGGTAACTGAAGCTTTCTTT.

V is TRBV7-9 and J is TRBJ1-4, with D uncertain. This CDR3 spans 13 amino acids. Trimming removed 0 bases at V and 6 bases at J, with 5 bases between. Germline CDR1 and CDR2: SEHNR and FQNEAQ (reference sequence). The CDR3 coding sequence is TGTGCCAGCAGCTTAGCGTGGGATGAAAAACTGTTTTTT. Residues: CASSLAWDEKLFF.

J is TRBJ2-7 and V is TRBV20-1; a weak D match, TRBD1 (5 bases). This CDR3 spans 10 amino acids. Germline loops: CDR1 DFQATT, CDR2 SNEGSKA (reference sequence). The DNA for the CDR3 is TGCAGACAAGGGGCCCACGAGCAGTACTTC. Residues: CRQGAHEQYF.

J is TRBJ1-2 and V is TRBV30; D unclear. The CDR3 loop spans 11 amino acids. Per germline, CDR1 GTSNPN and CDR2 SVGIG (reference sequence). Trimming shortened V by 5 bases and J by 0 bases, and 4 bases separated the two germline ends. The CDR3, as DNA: TGTGCCTGGCGAGCTAACTATGGCTACACCTTC. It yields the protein CAWRANYGYTF.

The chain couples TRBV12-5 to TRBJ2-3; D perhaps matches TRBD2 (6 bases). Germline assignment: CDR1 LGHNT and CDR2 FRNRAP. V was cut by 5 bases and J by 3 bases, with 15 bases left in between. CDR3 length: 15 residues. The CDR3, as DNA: TGTGCTAGTGGTCCCGAGCTGGGGAGGACAGATACGCAGTATTTT. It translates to CASGPELGRTDTQYF.

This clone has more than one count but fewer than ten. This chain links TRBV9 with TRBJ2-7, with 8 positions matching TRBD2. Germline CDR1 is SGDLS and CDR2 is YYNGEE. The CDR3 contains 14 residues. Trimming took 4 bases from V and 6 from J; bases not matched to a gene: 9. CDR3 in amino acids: CASSRTSKGREQYF. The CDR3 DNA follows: TGTGCCAGCAGCAGGACTAGCAAGGGTCGCGAGCAGTACTTC.

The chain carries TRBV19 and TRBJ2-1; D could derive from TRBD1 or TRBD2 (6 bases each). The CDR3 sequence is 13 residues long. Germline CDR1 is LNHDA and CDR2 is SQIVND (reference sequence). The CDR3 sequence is CLTRGGTYNEQFF. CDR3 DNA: TGTCTAACCAGAGGGGGGACCTACAATGAGCAGTTCTTC. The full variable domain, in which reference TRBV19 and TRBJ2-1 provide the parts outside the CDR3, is DGGITQSPKYLFRKEGQNVTLSCEQNLNHDAMYWYRQDPGQGLRLIYYSQIVNDFQKGDIAEGYSVSREKKESFPLTVTSAQKNPTAFYLCLTRGGTYNEQFFGPGTRLTVL.

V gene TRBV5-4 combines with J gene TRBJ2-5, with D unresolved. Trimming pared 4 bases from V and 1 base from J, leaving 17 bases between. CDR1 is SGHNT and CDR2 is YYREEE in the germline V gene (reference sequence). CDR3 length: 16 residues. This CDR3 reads CASSPVGRPLQETQYF. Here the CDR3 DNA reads TGTGCCAGCAGCCCCGTCGGACGGCCCCTCCAAGAGACCCAGTACTTC. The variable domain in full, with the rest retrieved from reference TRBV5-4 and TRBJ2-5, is ETGVTQSPTHLIKTRGQQVTLRCSSQSGHNTVSWYQQALGQGPQFIFQYYREEENGRGNFPPRFSGLQFPNYSSELNVNALELDDSALYLCASSPVGRPLQETQYFGPGTRLLVL.

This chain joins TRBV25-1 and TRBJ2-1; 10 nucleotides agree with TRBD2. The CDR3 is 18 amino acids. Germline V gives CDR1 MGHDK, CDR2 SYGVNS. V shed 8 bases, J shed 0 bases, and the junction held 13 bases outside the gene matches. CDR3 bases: TGTGCCAGCCCCGGGTCAGCGGGAGGGCCTTTCTCCTACAATGAGCAGTTCTTC. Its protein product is CASPGSAGGPFSYNEQFF.

CDR3 in amino acids: CASSVNRGATNEKLFF. CDR3 DNA sequence: TGTGCCAGCAGCGTTAACCGGGGAGCAACTAATGAAAAACTGTTTTTT. This sequence joins TRBV9 and TRBJ1-4; no clear D gene. CDR1 and CDR2 (germline): SGDLS, YYNGEE. Trimming took off 2 bases at V and 0 bases at J, with 11 bases between the two ends. This CDR3 is 16 amino acids long.

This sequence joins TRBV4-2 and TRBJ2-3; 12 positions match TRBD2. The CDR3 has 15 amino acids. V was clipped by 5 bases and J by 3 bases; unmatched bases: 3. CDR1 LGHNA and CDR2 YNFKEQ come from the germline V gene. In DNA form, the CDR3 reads TGTGCCAGCAGCAACCTAGCGGGAGGGACAGATACGCAGTATTTT. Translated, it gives CASSNLAGGTDTQYF.

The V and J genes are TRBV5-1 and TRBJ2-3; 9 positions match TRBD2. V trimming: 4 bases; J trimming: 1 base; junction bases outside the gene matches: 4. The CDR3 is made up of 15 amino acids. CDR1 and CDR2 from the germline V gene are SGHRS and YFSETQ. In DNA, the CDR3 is TGCGCCAGCAGCCCTCGGACTAGCGGCACAGATACGCAGTATTTT. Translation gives CASSPRTSGTDTQYF.

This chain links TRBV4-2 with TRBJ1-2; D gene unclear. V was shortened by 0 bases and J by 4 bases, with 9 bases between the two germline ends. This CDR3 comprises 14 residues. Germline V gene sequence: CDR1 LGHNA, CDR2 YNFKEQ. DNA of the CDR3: TGTGCCAGCAGCCAAGAAAGTCTCCTCTATGGCTACACCTTC. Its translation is CASSQESLLYGYTF.

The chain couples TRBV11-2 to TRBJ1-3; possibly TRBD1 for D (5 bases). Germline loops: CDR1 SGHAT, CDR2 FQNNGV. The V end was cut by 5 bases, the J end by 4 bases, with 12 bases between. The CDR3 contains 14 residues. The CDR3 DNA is TGTGCCAGCAGCGTCGGGGGACTCGGAAACACCATATATTTT. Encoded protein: CASSVGGLGNTIYF.

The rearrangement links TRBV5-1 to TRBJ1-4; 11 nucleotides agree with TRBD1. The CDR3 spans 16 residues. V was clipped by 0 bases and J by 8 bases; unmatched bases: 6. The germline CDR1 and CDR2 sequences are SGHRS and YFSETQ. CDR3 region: CASSLGGQGAREKLFF. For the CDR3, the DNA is TGCGCCAGCAGCTTGGGAGGACAGGGGGCGAGGGAAAAACTGTTTTTT.

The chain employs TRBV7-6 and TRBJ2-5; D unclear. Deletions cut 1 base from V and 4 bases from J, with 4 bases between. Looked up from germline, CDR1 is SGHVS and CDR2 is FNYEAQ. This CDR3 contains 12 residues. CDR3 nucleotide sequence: TGTGCCAGCAGCTTAGTTCGAGAGACCCAGTACTTC. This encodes CASSLVRETQYF.

The CDR3 here is CSASRGQPTGELFF. The CDR3, as DNA: TGCAGTGCTAGTAGGGGACAGCCGACCGGGGAGCTGTTTTTT. This chain connects TRBV20-1 to TRBJ2-2; 7 positions match TRBD1. The V segment lost 3 bases and the J segment 5 bases; nucleotides outside the gene matches: 6. Per the germline V gene, CDR1 is DFQATT and CDR2 is SNEGSKA (reference sequence). CDR3 length: 14 amino acids.

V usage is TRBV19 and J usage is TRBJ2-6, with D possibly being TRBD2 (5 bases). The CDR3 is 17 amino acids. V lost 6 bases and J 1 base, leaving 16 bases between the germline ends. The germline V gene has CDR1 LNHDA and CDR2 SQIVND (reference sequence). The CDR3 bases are TGTGCCAGTAGCAAGGGAGCTACCTTTTCTGGGGCCAACGTCCTGACTTTC. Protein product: CASSKGATFSGANVLTF.

The CDR3 nucleotides read TGTGCCAGCAGCTCCCTGGGAGATTATCAGCCCCAGCATTTT. Protein sequence: CASSSLGDYQPQHF. The rearrangement uses TRBV7-8 and TRBJ1-5; no clear D. With 4 bases removed from V and 5 bases from J, the gap between germline ends came to 12 bases. The CDR3 length is 14 residues. Germline V CDR1 and CDR2: SGHVS, FQNEAQ.

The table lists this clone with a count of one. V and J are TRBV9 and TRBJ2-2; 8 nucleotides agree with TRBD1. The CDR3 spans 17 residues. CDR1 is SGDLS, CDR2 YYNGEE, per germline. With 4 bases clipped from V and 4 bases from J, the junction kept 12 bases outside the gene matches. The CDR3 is CASSQRIQGASTGELFF. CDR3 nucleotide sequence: TGTGCCAGCAGCCAAAGAATCCAGGGGGCTAGCACCGGGGAGCTGTTTTTT. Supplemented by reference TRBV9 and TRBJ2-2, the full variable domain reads DSGVTQTPKHLITATGQRVTLRCSPRSGDLSVYWYQQSLDQGLQFLIQYYNGEERAKGNILERFSAQQFPDLHSELNLSSLELGDSALYFCASSQRIQGASTGELFFGEGSRLTVL.

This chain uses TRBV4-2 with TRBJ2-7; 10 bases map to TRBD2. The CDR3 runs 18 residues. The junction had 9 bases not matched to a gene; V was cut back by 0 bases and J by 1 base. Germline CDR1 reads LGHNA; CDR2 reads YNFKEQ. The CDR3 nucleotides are TGTGCCAGCAGCCAAGATTCAGTACTAGCGGGAAAGTCCTACGAGCAGTACTTC. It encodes CASSQDSVLAGKSYEQYF.